The T cell receptor beta chain described here comes from a study of PD-1 blockade in classical Hodgkin lymphoma. Germline CDR1 and CDR2: SQVTM and ANQGSEA. This CDR3 has 14 residues. V was clipped by 5 bases and J by 0 bases, with 11 bases between them. Profiled with immunoSEQ multiplex PCR; TCRdb holds only in-frame clones, not every one. This sample has over 60,000 clones; more than 80% occur once, and the top ten carry 8%. Time point: cycle 4 day 1 (C4D1), after 6 weeks of nivolumab. Every one of the patients relapsed after autologous stem cell transplantation (brentuximab vedotin exposure was variable).

This TCR derives from a human donor with classical Hodgkin lymphoma. Source: peripheral blood mononuclear cells (PBMCs), taken before the fourth cycle of nivolumab. The chain carries TRBV29-1 and TRBJ1-3; D is unclear. CDR3 in amino acids: CSVTGPSSGNTIYF. For the CDR3, the DNA is TGCAGCGTTACCGGGCCCTCCTCTGGAAACACCATATATTTT.